The 13 T cell receptor beta chains below were found in one sample sequenced in a study of kidney transplant recipient with SARS-CoV-2 infection. MiXCR, applied by TCRdb to the reads, yields one record per CDR3 protein. The sample gives some 220,000 distinct CDR3 sequences, under 35% of which show up once; under 7.5% is in the top ten. Sequencing used a blood sample, obtained at baseline and around day 120 from a kidney transplant recipient. These receptors came from a male patient aged 25-45 years who had COVID-19 and was a kidney transplant recipient. Some T cells may be transferred from the graft donor.

This clonotype was picked up many times. The chain combines TRBV6-6 with TRBJ2-7, with D uncertain. Germline CDR1 and CDR2: MNHNY and SVGAGI (reference sequence). This CDR3 region has 13 residues. The V end was cut by 2 bases, the J end by 1 base, with 6 bases between. The CDR3 sequence: CASSYALSYEQYF. CDR3 sequence (DNA): TGTGCCAGCAGTTACGCGCTATCCTACGAGCAGTACTTC.

This clonotype was recorded at least ten times. This chain uses TRBV6-2 or TRBV6-3 with TRBJ1-2, with TRBD1 matching over 8 bases. The CDR3 sequence is 17 residues long. Germline V gene lookup returns CDR1 MNHEY and CDR2 SVGEGT. J gave up 8 bases and V 5 bases, and 19 bases lay outside the gene matches. The CDR3 sequence: CASSGYYPGQASGGYTF. In nucleotides, the CDR3 is TGTGCCAGCAGTGGTTACTACCCGGGACAGGCAAGCGGAGGCTACACCTTC.

Many counts were recorded for this clonotype. The chain combines TRBV11-2 with TRBJ1-2; no reliable D call. CDR1 SGHAT and CDR2 FQNNGV come from the germline V gene. The CDR3 runs 17 residues. V was cut by 4 bases and J by 4 bases, with 22 bases left in between. CDR3 amino acids: CASSWHPTSRKTYGYTF. In nucleotides, the CDR3 is TGTGCCAGCAGCTGGCACCCAACAAGCAGAAAGACCTATGGCTACACCTTC.

The CDR3 sequence is CASSFRDCTTDTQYF. The CDR3, as DNA: TGCGCCAGCAGCTTCCGGGACTGCACTACGGATACGCAGTATTTT. The chain recombines TRBV5-1 with TRBJ2-3; tentative D call: TRBD2 (6 bases). This CDR3 contains 15 residues. Germline V gene sequence: CDR1 SGHRS, CDR2 YFSETQ. Trimming removed 2 bases at V and 6 bases at J, with 16 bases between.

This clonotype has only a few counts. The V call is TRBV28, the J call TRBJ2-1; 9 bases fit TRBD2. The junction had 9 bases not matched to a gene; V was cut back by 2 bases and J by 1 base. Germline V gives CDR1 MDHEN, CDR2 SYDVKM. The CDR3 spans 18 residues. The CDR3 loop is CASSLVGSGSSSYNEQFF. Written as DNA, the CDR3 is TGTGCCAGCAGTTTAGTTGGTAGCGGGAGTTCATCCTACAATGAGCAGTTCTTC.

The rearrangement joins TRBV7-2 to TRBJ2-6; D gene ambiguous. The germline V gene encodes CDR1 SGHTA and CDR2 FQGNSA. This CDR3 region has 18 residues. The germline V and J ends were trimmed by 5 bases and 5 bases, with 22 bases remaining between them. The CDR3 DNA reads as TGTGCCAGCAGCGCGCACTCCAGACGACAAAGTCGGGCCAACGTCCTGACTTTC. This gives the protein CASSAHSRRQSRANVLTF. The full variable domain, its missing parts supplied by reference TRBV7-2 and TRBJ2-6, is GAGVSQSPSNKVTEKGKDVELRCDPISGHTALYWYRQSLGQGLEFLIYFQGNSAPDKSGLPSDRFSAERTGGSVSTLTIQRTQQEDSAVYLCASSAHSRRQSRANVLTFGAGSRLTVL.

For this clonotype: A read error may be the cause here, since a much bigger clone is one base away. This chain uses TRBV3-1 with TRBJ2-6; D unresolved. This CDR3 is 17 amino acids long. Germline V gene sequence: CDR1 LGHDT, CDR2 YNNKEL (reference sequence). This CDR3 is CASSERSPISFSETQCF. The CDR3, as DNA: TGTGCCAGCAGCGAAAGGAGTCCCATTTCTTTCTCTGAGACCCAGTGCTTC.

This clonotype was recorded at least ten times. This chain connects TRBV12-2 to TRBJ1-2. TRBV12-2 is a recognized pseudogene. This CDR3 has 17 amino acids. The DNA for the CDR3 is TGTGCAAGTCGCCAATCATTGACTCCACGAAAGACCTATGGCTACACCTTC. This gives the protein CASRQSLTPRKTYGYTF.

For this clonotype: A read error may account for a junction end that differs from germline. The rearrangement links TRBV9 to TRBJ2-6; D tentatively fits TRBD1 or TRBD2 (5 bases each). CDR1 SGDLS and CDR2 YYNGEE come from the germline V gene. The CDR3 extends over 20 amino acids. The CDR3 sequence is CASSTPLEDKRISGANVPTF. In DNA form, the CDR3 reads TGTGCCAGCAGCACCCCCCTGGAGGACAAGCGCATCTCTGGGGCCAACGTCCCGACTTTC.

A word on this clonotype: A much larger clone differs by one base, so this may be a read error. The V and J genes are TRBV7-2 and TRBJ2-2; TRBD1 matches at 7 bases. CDR1 and CDR2 from the germline V gene are SGHTA and FQGNSA. This CDR3 comprises 13 residues. V trimming: 7 bases; J trimming: 5 bases; junction bases outside the gene matches: 4. Here the CDR3 DNA reads TGTGCCAGCAACTCGGACAGGACCGGGGAGCTGTTTTTT. This sequence encodes CASNSDRTGELFF.

This clonotype was found many times. The gene calls are TRBV5-4 and TRBJ2-2; no reliable D call. The CDR3 length is 15 residues. Trimming removed 4 bases from V and 2 bases from J, with 12 bases in between. Germline assignment: CDR1 SGHNT and CDR2 YYREEE (reference sequence). The CDR3 DNA sequence: TGTGCCAGCAGCGGTAGTGGGCTAAACACCGGGGAGCTGTTTTTT. This codes for CASSGSGLNTGELFF.

A remark on this clonotype: A much larger clone sits a single nucleotide away, making a read error possible. This chain uses TRBV19 with TRBJ1-1, with a weak D call TRBD1 (5 bases). V gave up 7 bases and J gave up 6 bases, with 15 bases separating them. The CDR3 length is 13 residues. Germline V gives CDR1 LNHDA, CDR2 SQIVND (reference sequence). Here the CDR3 reads CASKDVRGAEAFF. For the CDR3, the DNA is TGTGCCAGTAAGGACGTACGGGGCGCTGAAGCTTTCTTT.

This clonotype was counted only a few times. The V and J genes are TRBV3-1 and TRBJ2-5, with unresolved D. Per germline, CDR1 LGHDT and CDR2 YNNKEL (reference sequence). The CDR3 is 17 residues long. V was trimmed by 4 bases and J by 5 bases, leaving 23 bases between them. The CDR3 spells CASSPNVPISFSETQYF. Written as DNA, the CDR3 is TGTGCCAGCAGCCCGAACGTTCCCATTTCTTTCTCTGAGACCCAGTACTTC.